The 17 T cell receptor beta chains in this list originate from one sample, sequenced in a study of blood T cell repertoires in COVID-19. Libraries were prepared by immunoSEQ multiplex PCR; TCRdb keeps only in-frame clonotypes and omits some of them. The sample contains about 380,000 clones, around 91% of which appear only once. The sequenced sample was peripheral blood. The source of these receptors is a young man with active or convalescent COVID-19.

CDR3 nucleotides: TGTGCCAGCAGCTTATTCGGGGGGGCATCCTACAATGAGCAGTTCTTC. Protein: CASSLFGGASYNEQFF. The chain has TRBV7-2 and TRBJ2-1, with TRBD2 identical over 8 bases. In germline, CDR1 is SGHTA, CDR2 FQGNSA. The CDR3 runs 16 residues. V lost 2 bases, J lost 1 base, and 4 bases stayed unmatched.

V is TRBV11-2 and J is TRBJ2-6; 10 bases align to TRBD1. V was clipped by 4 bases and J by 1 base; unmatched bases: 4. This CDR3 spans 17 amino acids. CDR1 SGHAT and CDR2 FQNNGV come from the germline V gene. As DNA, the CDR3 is TGTGCCAGCAGCTCCCCGGGACAGGGGTCTGGGGCCAACGTCCTGACTTTC. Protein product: CASSSPGQGSGANVLTF. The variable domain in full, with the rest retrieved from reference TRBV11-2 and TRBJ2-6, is EAGVAQSPRYKIIEKRQSVAFWCNPISGHATLYWYQQILGQGPKLLIQFQNNGVVDDSQLPKDRFSAERLKGVDSTLKIQPAKLEDSAVYLCASSSPGQGSGANVLTFGAGSRLTVL.

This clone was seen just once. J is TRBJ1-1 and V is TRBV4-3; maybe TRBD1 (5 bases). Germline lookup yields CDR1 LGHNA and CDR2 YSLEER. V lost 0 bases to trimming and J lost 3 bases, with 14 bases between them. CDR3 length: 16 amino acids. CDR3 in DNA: TGCGCCAGCAGCCAAGAGGGGGGATGGTGGGACACTGAAGCTTTCTTT. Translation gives CASSQEGGWWDTEAFF.

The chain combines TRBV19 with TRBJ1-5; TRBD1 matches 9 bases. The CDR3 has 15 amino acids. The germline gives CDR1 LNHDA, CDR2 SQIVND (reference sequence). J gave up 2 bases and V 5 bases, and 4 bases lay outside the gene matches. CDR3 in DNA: TGTGCCAGTAGTGCAGACAGGGGGGGCAATCAGCCCCAGCATTTT. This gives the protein CASSADRGGNQPQHF.

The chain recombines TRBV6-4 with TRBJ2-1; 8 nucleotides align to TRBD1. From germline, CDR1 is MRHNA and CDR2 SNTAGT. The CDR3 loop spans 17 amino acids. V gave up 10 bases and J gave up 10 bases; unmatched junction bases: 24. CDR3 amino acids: CANLPRGQAQEAWEQFF. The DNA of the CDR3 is TGTGCCAACCTTCCCCGGGGACAGGCCCAAGAGGCATGGGAGCAGTTCTTC.

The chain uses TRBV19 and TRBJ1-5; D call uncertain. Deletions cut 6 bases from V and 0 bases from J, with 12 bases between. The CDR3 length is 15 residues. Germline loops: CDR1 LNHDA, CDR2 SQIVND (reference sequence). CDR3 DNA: TGTGCCAGTAGCCCGGCGGAAAATAGCAATCAGCCCCAGCATTTT. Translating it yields CASSPAENSNQPQHF.

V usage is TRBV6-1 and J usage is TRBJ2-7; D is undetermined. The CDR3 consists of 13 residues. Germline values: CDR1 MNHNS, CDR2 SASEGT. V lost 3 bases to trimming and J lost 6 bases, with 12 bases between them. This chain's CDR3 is CASSDGNAGEQYF. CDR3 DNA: TGTGCCAGCAGTGATGGCAACGCAGGCGAGCAGTACTTC.

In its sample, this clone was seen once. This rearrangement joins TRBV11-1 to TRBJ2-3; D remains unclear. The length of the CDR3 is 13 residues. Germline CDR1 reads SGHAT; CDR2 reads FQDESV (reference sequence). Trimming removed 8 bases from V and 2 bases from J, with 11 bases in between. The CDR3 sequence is CASATGATDTQYF. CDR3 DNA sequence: TGTGCCAGCGCTACTGGAGCCACAGATACGCAGTATTTT.

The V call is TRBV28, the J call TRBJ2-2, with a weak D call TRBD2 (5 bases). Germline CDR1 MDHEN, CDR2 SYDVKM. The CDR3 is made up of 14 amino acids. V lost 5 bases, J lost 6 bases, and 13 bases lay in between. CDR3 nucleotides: TGTGCCAGCAGTCCCCCGATGAGGGCCGGGGAGCTGTTTTTT. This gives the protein CASSPPMRAGELFF.

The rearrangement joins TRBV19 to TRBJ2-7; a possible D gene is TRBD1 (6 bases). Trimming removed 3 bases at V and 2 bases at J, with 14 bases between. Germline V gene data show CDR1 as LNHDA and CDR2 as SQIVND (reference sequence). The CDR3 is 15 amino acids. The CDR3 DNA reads TGTGCCAGTAGTATCGCCAGGGGCGCACCCTACGAGCAGTACTTC. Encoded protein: CASSIARGAPYEQYF.

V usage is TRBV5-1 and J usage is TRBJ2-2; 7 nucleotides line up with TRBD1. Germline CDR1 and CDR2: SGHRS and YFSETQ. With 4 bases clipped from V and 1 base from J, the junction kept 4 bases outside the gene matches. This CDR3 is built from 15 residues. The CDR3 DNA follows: TGCGCCAGCAGCGTGGACAGGTTGAACACCGGGGAGCTGTTTTTT. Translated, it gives CASSVDRLNTGELFF.

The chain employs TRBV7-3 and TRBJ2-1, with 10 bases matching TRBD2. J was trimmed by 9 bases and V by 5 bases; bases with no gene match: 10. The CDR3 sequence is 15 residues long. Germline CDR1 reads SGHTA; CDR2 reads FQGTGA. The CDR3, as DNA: TGTGCCAGCAGCGCCGGGACTAGCGTTTTTGCTGAGCAGTTCTTC. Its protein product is CASSAGTSVFAEQFF.

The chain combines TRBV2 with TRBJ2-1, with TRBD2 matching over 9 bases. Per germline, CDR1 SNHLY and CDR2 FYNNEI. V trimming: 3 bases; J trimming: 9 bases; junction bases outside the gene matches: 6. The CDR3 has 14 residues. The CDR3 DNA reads TGTGCCAGCAGTGATCGGACTAGCGCGGGTGAGCAGTTCTTC. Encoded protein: CASSDRTSAGEQFF.

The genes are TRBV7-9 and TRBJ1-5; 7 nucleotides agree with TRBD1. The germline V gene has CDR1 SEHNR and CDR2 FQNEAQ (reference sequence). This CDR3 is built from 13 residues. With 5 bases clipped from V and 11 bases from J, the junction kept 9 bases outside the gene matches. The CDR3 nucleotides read TGTGCCAGCAGCCCTGGACAGGCGCGGTCCCAGCATTTT. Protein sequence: CASSPGQARSQHF. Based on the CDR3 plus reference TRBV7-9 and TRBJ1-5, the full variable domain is DTGVSQNPRHKITKRGQNVTFRCDPISEHNRLYWYRQTLGQGPEFLTYFQNEAQLEKSRLLSDRFSAERPKGSFSTLEIQRTEQGDSAMYLCASSPGQARSQHFGDGTRLSIL.

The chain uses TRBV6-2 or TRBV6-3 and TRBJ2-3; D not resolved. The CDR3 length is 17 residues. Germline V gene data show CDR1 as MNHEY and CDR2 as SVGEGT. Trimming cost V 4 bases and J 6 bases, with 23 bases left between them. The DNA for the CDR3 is TGTGCCAGCAGTTCCCCTAGTCGCTTAGGTTTCCTGGATACGCAGTATTTT. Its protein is CASSSPSRLGFLDTQYF.

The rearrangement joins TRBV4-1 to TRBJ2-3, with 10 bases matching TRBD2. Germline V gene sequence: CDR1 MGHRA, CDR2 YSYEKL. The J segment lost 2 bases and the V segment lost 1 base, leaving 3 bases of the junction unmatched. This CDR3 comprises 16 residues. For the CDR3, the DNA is TGCGCCAGCAGCCAAGCAGCGGGAGGGCCCACAGATACGCAGTATTTT. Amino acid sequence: CASSQAAGGPTDTQYF.

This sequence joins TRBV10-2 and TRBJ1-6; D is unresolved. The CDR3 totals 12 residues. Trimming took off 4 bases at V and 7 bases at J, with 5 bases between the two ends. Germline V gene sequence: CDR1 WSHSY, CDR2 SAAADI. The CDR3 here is CASSGQNSPLHF. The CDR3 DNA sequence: TGCGCCAGCAGTGGGCAGAATTCACCCCTCCACTTT.